One sample yielded the 17 T cell receptor beta chains listed below, sequenced in a study of blood T cell repertoires in COVID-19. Produced via immunoSEQ multiplex PCR; TCRdb's table is partial and in-frame only. The table has 25,000 to 30,000 clones, about 92% seen once. Sequencing input: peripheral blood. Receptors were obtained from a woman in her 70s with COVID-19, enrolled during active disease.

The chain recombines TRBV7-2 with TRBJ1-1; D ambiguous. V was trimmed by 6 bases and J by 3 bases, leaving 14 bases between them. CDR1 and CDR2 (germline): SGHTA, FQGNSA. The CDR3 extends over 14 amino acids. The CDR3 protein is CASRNRAEDTEAFF. The DNA of the CDR3 is TGTGCCAGCAGGAATAGGGCGGAGGACACTGAAGCTTTCTTT.

J is TRBJ2-3 and V is TRBV5-1; possible D gene TRBD2, 6 bases. Germline CDR1 SGHRS, CDR2 YFSETQ. CDR3 length: 14 amino acids. V was trimmed by 6 bases and J by 2 bases, leaving 13 bases between them. The CDR3 region is CASTSEGITDTQYF. CDR3 nucleotides: TGCGCCAGCACGTCGGAGGGAATCACAGATACGCAGTATTTT. The variable domain in full, with the rest retrieved from reference TRBV5-1 and TRBJ2-3, is KAGVTQTPRYLIKTRGQQVTLSCSPISGHRSVSWYQQTPGQGLQFLFEYFSETQRNKGNFPGRFSGRQFSNSRSEMNVSTLELGDSALYLCASTSEGITDTQYFGPGTRLTVL.

This clone came up once. The gene calls are TRBV4-3 and TRBJ2-1; tentative D call: TRBD1 (5 bases). CDR3 length equals 13 residues. Trimming took off 1 base at V and 9 bases at J, with 10 bases between the two ends. Germline CDR1 is LGHNA and CDR2 is YSLEER. The CDR3 DNA is TGCGCCAGCAGCCAAGGGACAACGGGTGAGCAGTTCTTC. Its protein product is CASSQGTTGEQFF.

The chain uses TRBV6-5 and TRBJ1-2; D is perhaps TRBD1 (5 bases). V shed 7 bases and J shed 4 bases, with 19 bases lying between them. Germline assignment: CDR1 MNHEY and CDR2 SVGAGI. The CDR3 is made up of 15 amino acids. DNA of the CDR3: TGTGCCAGCAACGAAAGGGGAATCGGCGCCTATGGCTACACCTTC. Translated, it gives CASNERGIGAYGYTF.

The chain carries TRBV7-9 and TRBJ1-3; tentatively, D is TRBD1 (5 bases). Germline V gene lookup returns CDR1 SEHNR and CDR2 FQNEAQ (reference sequence). V lost 10 bases to trimming and J lost 7 bases, with 11 bases between them. The CDR3 has 11 amino acids. The CDR3 loop reads CATLGVNTIYF. CDR3 bases: TGTGCCACGTTAGGGGTGAACACCATATATTTT.

V gene TRBV25-1 combines with J gene TRBJ1-1, with D perhaps matching TRBD1 (5 bases). The CDR3 sequence is 12 residues long. Trimming pared 4 bases from V and 6 bases from J, leaving 9 bases between. The V gene's germline CDR1 is MGHDK and CDR2 SYGVNS. DNA of the CDR3: TGTGCCAGCAGTGGGCAGGGCGCTGAAGCTTTCTTT. It is translated as CASSGQGAEAFF.

This clone came up once. Other DNA sequences in this sample translate to the same CDR3. V is TRBV27 and J is TRBJ1-6, with 9 positions matching TRBD1. The CDR3 totals 13 residues. CDR1 MNHEY and CDR2 SMNVEV come from the germline V gene (reference sequence). Trimming cost V 8 bases and J 5 bases; bases outside gene matches: 1. The DNA for the CDR3 is TGTGCCAGCCGGGACAGGGATAATTCACCCCTCCACTTT. Amino acid sequence: CASRDRDNSPLHF.

The chain carries TRBV14 and TRBJ2-6; D not certain. Germline V gene lookup returns CDR1 SGHDN and CDR2 FVKESK. The CDR3 has 17 amino acids. The V end was cut by 4 bases, the J end by 0 bases, with 13 bases between. CDR3 protein: CASSPLTAFSGANVLTF. The DNA of the CDR3 is TGTGCCAGCAGCCCCCTAACAGCATTCTCTGGGGCCAACGTCCTGACTTTC.

The V and J genes are TRBV19 and TRBJ2-3; TRBD2 matches 8 bases. Trimming cost V 4 bases and J 4 bases; bases outside gene matches: 4. The CDR3 runs to 14 residues. Germline V gene lookup returns CDR1 LNHDA and CDR2 SQIVND (reference sequence). The CDR3 loop is CASSKGLVPDTQYF. CDR3 nucleotide sequence: TGTGCCAGTAGTAAGGGACTAGTGCCAGATACGCAGTATTTT.

This clone appeared a single time. V and J are TRBV5-4 and TRBJ1-2; D gene uncertain. This CDR3 has 13 residues. Germline loops: CDR1 SGHNT, CDR2 YYREEE (reference sequence). The ends were cut back, 0 bases at V and 8 bases at J, with 11 bases in the middle. The CDR3 bases are TGTGCCAGCAGCTTGGCACCAGAGGTCGGCTACACCTTC. Translated, it gives CASSLAPEVGYTF.

The V and J genes are TRBV20-1 and TRBJ2-2; possibly TRBD2 for D (6 bases). Germline assignment: CDR1 DFQATT and CDR2 SNEGSKA (reference sequence). Trimming left V 3 bases short and J 4 bases short, with 12 bases between. The CDR3 totals 14 residues. CDR3 bases: TGCAGTGCTAGTATCGGGCGGGGCACCGGGGAGCTGTTTTTT. Translated: CSASIGRGTGELFF.

This chain connects TRBV11-2 to TRBJ1-2, with 7 positions matching TRBD1. V was pared by 2 bases and J by 8 bases, with 11 bases of the junction left unmatched. This CDR3 is built from 15 residues. CDR1 is SGHAT, CDR2 FQNNGV, per germline. The CDR3, as DNA: TGTGCCAGCAGCTTATCCCTACAGGGGTGGGACGGCTACACCTTC. This codes for CASSLSLQGWDGYTF.

V usage is TRBV28 and J usage is TRBJ2-7; 9 bases align to TRBD2. V shed 8 bases, J shed 0 bases, and the junction held 17 bases outside the gene matches. The length of the CDR3 is 18 residues. The germline gives CDR1 MDHEN, CDR2 SYDVKM. The CDR3 here is CASWGGDGLAGSSYEQYF. DNA for the CDR3: TGTGCCAGCTGGGGGGGAGATGGCCTAGCGGGAAGCTCCTACGAGCAGTACTTC.

The chain carries TRBV6-5 and TRBJ2-3; 11 bases match TRBD2. The CDR3 consists of 15 residues. Germline V CDR1 and CDR2: MNHEY, SVGAGI. Losses at the gene ends were 9 bases for V and 4 bases for J; bases not matched to a gene: 9. CDR3 DNA: TGTGCCAGTCGCTTACTAGCGGGAGTCGCAGATACGCAGTATTTT. The encoded protein is CASRLLAGVADTQYF.

This chain joins TRBV30 and TRBJ2-1; 7 positions match TRBD2. Trimming at V came to 4 bases and at J to 2 bases, leaving 2 bases not matched to a gene. CDR1 is GTSNPN and CDR2 is SVGIG in the germline V gene (reference sequence). CDR3 length: 13 amino acids. The CDR3 is CAWKLATYNEQFF. For the CDR3, the DNA is TGTGCCTGGAAACTAGCGACCTACAATGAGCAGTTCTTC.

The V call is TRBV7-2, the J call TRBJ1-4; D remains unclear. The germline CDR1 and CDR2 sequences are SGHTA and FQGNSA. V gave up 0 bases and J gave up 0 bases, with 11 bases separating them. This CDR3 is 17 amino acids long. The CDR3 sequence: CASSLAPGYATNEKLFF. For the CDR3, the DNA is TGTGCCAGCAGCTTAGCTCCAGGTTATGCAACTAATGAAAAACTGTTTTTT.

V is TRBV5-4 and J is TRBJ1-4; tentative D call: TRBD1 (5 bases). Germline CDR1 is SGHNT and CDR2 is YYREEE (reference sequence). The V end lost 4 bases, the J end lost 7 bases, and 14 bases lay between the germline ends. CDR3 length equals 14 residues. This CDR3 is CASSLKGASEKLFF. CDR3 in DNA: TGTGCCAGCAGCCTAAAAGGGGCTTCTGAAAAACTGTTTTTT.